The T cell receptor beta chain under discussion was sequenced for a study of blood T cell repertoires in COVID-19. The wider study: There were acute and convalescent COVID-19 samples, and they came from the United States, Italy and Spain.

Measured with immunoSEQ multiplex PCR; TCRdb has only the in-frame clones, and not every one. The repertoire holds 350,000 or so clones, with about 86% as singletons. The cohort comprised adults aged roughly 18 to 95 years residing in about two dozen US areas. CDR3 size: 14 residues. Germline CDR1 reads MDHEN; CDR2 reads SYDVKM. V lost 6 bases and J lost 0, with 11 bases in between. The chain uses TRBV28 and TRBJ1-2, with D hard to call. The source of this sequence is a woman aged 40 to 50 with acute COVID-19. The sequencing input was PBMCs or T cells enriched from blood (not recorded which). CDR3 residues: CASSATLANYGYTF. Written as DNA, the CDR3 is TGTGCCAGCAGCGCCACCCTAGCTAACTATGGCTACACCTTC.